The entry below gives a single TCR beta chain sequence along with its context. The antigen is not known. The data were taken from a study of OX40 agonist ivuxolimab in advanced cancers. Overall study context: Dose-escalation patients' cancers were hepatocellular carcinoma, melanoma, renal cell or head and neck cancer.

Assay: immunoSEQ multiplex PCR; the TCRdb copy retains only in-frame clones and omits some. The sample consists of about 50,000 clones, around nine tenths of them appearing once. Overall study results and limits: CD4+ and CD8+ blood T cells expanded clonally by week 6 at 0.1 to 3.0 mg/kg. People who partly responded at 0.1-3.0 mg/kg had some of the least clonal expansion seen. The work left the antigen specificity of expanded peripheral T cells undetermined.

CDR1 and CDR2 (germline): SGHAT, FQDESV (reference sequence). Trimming stripped 7 bases from V and 3 bases from J, with 17 bases between. The CDR3 is made up of 15 amino acids. This TCR came from an adult with an advanced solid tumor such as melanoma, head and neck, liver or kidney cancer. The source was CD4+ or CD8+ T cells sorted from blood, collected in a trial of the OX40 agonist ivuxolimab. The gene calls are TRBV11-1 and TRBJ2-3, with D tentatively TRBD2 (6 bases). The chain's CDR3 is CASNPGPAGTDTQYF. CDR3 in DNA: TGTGCCAGCAATCCGGGGCCCGCGGGGACAGATACGCAGTATTTT.